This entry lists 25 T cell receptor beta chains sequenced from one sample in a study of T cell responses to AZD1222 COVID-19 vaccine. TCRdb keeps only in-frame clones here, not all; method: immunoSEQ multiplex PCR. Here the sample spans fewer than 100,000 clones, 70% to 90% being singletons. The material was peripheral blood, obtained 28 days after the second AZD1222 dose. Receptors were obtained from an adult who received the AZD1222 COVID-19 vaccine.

CDR3 region: CATSRGDYEQYF. DNA for the CDR3: TGTGCCACCAGTAGAGGAGACTACGAGCAGTACTTC. The rearrangement links TRBV24-1 to TRBJ2-7; D not certain. The CDR3 spans 12 residues. Per the germline V gene, CDR1 is KGHDR and CDR2 is SFDVKD. Trimming cost V 6 bases and J 3 bases, with 8 bases left between them.

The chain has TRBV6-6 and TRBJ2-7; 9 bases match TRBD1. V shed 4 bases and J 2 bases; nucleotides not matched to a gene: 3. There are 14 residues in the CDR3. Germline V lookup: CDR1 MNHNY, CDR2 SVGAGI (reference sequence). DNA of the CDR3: TGTGCCAGCAGTTTACAGGGGGCGGCCTACGAGCAGTACTTC. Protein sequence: CASSLQGAAYEQYF.

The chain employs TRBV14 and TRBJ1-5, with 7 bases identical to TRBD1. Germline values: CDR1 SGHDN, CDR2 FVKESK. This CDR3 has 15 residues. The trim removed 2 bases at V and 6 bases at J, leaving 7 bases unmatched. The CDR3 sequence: CASSQKGGYPQPQHF. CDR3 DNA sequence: TGTGCCAGCAGCCAAAAAGGGGGCTACCCTCAGCCCCAGCATTTT.

In DNA, the CDR3 is TGTGCCAGCTCCGCGTCGTCCGATACGCAGTATTTT. Its translation is CASSASSDTQYF. The J gene is TRBJ2-3, the V gene TRBV18, with D hard to call. Trimming left V 6 bases short and J 6 bases short, with 10 bases between. Germline V gene data show CDR1 as KGHSH and CDR2 as LQKENI. The CDR3 is made up of 12 amino acids.

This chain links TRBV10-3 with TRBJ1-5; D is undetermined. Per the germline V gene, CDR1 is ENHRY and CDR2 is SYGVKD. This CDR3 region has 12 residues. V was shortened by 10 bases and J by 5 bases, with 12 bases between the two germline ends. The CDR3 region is CATQDGDQPQHF. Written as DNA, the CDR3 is TGTGCCACCCAAGATGGGGATCAGCCCCAGCATTTT.

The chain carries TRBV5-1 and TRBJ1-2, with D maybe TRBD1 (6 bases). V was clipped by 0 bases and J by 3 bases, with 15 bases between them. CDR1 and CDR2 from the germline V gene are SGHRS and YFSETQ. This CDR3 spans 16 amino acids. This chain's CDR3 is CASSLEGGPGHYGYTF. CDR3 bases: TGCGCCAGCAGCTTGGAGGGGGGCCCGGGCCACTATGGCTACACCTTC.

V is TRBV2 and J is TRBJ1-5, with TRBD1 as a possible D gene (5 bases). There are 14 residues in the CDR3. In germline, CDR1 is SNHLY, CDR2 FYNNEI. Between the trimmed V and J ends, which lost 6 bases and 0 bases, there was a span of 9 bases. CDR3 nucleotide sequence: TGTGCCAGCAGCCGACAGTATAGCAATCAGCCCCAGCATTTT. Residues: CASSRQYSNQPQHF.

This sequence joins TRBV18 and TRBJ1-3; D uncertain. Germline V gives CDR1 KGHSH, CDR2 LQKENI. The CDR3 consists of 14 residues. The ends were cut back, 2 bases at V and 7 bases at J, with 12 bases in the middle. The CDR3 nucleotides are TGTGCCAGCTCACCAGGATCTCCAAGGAACACCATATATTTT. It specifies CASSPGSPRNTIYF.

CDR3 sequence reads: CASSLEGQGYSPLHF. CDR3 DNA sequence: TGCGCCAGCAGCTTGGAGGGACAGGGGTATTCACCCCTCCACTTT. The J gene is TRBJ1-6, the V gene TRBV5-1, with 10 positions matching TRBD1. The V gene's germline CDR1 is SGHRS and CDR2 YFSETQ. CDR3 length: 15 amino acids. Losses at the gene ends were 0 bases for V and 8 bases for J; bases not matched to a gene: 2.

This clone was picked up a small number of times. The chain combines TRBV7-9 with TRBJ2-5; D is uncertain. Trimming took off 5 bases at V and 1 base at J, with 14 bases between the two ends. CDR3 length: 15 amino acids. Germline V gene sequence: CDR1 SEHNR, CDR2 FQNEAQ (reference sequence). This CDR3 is CASSDATNPQETQYF. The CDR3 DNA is TGTGCCAGCAGCGATGCCACCAACCCCCAAGAGACCCAGTACTTC.

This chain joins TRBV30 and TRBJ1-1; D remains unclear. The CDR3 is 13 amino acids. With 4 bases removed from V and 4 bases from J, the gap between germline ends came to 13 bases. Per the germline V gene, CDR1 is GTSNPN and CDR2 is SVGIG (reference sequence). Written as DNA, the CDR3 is TGTGCCTGGATAGGCTCGGCCGGCACTGAAGCTTTCTTT. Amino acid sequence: CAWIGSAGTEAFF.

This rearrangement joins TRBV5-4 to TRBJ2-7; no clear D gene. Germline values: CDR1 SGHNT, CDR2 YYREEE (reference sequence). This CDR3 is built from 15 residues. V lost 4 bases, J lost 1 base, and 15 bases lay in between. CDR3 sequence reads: CASSPVGSASYEQYF. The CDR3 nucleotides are TGTGCCAGCAGCCCGGTCGGGTCAGCATCCTACGAGCAGTACTTC.

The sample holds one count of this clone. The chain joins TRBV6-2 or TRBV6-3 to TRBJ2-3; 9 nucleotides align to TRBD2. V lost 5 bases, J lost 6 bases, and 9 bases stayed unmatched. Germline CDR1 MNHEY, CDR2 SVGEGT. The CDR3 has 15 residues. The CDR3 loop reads CASSGAGGLSDTQYF. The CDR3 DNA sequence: TGTGCCAGCAGTGGGGCGGGGGGGCTTTCCGATACGCAGTATTTT.

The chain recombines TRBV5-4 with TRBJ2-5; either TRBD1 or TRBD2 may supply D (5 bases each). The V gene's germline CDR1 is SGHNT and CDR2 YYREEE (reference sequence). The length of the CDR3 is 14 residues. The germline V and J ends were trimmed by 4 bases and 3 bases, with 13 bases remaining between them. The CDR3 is CASSRPGAEETQYF. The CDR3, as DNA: TGTGCCAGCAGCCGCCCCGGGGCCGAAGAGACCCAGTACTTC.

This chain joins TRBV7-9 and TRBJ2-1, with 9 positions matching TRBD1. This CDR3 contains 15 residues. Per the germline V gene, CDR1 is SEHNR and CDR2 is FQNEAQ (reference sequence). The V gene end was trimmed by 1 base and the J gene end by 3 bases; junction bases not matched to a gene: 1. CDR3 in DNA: TGTGCCAGCAGCTTAGAGACAGGGGGCTACAATGAGCAGTTCTTC. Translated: CASSLETGGYNEQFF.

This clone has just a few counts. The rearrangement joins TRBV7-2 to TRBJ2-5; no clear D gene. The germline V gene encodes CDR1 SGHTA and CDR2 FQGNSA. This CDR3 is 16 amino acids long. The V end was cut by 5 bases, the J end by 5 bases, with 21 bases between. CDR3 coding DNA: TGTGCCAGCAGCATAGATCCGGCTTACCTCGGGGAGACCCAGTACTTC. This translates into CASSIDPAYLGETQYF.

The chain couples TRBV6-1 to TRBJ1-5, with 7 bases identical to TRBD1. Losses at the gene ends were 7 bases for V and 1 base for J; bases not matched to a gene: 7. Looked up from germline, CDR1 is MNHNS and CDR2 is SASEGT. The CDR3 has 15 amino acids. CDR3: CASTRDSGSNQPQHF. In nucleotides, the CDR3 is TGTGCCAGCACCAGGGACAGTGGGAGCAATCAGCCCCAGCATTTT.

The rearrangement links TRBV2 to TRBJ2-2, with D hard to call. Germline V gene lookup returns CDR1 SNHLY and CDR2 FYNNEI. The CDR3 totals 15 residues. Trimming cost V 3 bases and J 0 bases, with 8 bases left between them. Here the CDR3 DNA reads TGTGCCAGCAGTGAGCGACCCTCGAACACCGGGGAGCTGTTTTTT. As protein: CASSERPSNTGELFF.

This chain's CDR3 is CASSSQGLAGAETQYF. CDR3 in DNA: TGCGCCAGCAGCTCCCAGGGACTAGCGGGAGCTGAGACCCAGTACTTC. The chain has TRBV5-1 and TRBJ2-5; 14 nucleotides line up with TRBD2. In germline, CDR1 is SGHRS, CDR2 YFSETQ. CDR3 size: 16 residues. J gave up 5 bases and V 3 bases, and 6 bases lay outside the gene matches.

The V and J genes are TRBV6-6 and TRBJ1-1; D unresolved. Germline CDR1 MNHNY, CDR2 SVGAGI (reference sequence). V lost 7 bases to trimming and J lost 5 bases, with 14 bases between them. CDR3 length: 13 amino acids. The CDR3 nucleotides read TGTGCCAGCACCCCTCGGGGAAGGACTGAAGCTTTCTTT. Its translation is CASTPRGRTEAFF.

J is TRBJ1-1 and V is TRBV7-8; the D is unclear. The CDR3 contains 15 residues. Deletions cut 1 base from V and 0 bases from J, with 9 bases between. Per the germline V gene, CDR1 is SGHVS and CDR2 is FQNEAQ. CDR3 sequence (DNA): TGTGCCAGCAGCTTAGTGGCGGCCATGAACACTGAAGCTTTCTTT. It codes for CASSLVAAMNTEAFF.

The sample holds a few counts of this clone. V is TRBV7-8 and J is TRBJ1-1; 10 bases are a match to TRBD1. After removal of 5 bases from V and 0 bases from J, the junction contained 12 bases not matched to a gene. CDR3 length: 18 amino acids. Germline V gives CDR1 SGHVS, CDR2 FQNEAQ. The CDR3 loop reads CASSPQGQGTPMNTEAFF. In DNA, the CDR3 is TGTGCCAGCAGCCCACAGGGACAGGGGACCCCTATGAACACTGAAGCTTTCTTT.

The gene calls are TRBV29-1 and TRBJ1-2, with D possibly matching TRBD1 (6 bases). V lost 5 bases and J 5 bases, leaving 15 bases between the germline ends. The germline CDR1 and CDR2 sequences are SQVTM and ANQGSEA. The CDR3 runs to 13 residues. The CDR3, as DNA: TGCAGCGTTTCCCCTACAGGGTATTATGGCTACACCTTC. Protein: CSVSPTGYYGYTF.

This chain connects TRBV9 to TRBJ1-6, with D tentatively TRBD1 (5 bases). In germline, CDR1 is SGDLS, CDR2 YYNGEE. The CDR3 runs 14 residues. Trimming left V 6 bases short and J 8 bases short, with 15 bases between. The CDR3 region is CASTRSAGDSPLHF. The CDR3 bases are TGTGCCAGCACTCGCTCAGCGGGGGATTCACCCCTCCACTTT.

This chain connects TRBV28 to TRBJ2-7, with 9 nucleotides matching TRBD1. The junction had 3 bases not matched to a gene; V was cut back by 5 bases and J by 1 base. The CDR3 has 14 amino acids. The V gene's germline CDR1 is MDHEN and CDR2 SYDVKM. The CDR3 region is CASSRTGASYEQYF. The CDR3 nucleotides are TGTGCCAGCAGTCGGACAGGGGCTTCCTACGAGCAGTACTTC.